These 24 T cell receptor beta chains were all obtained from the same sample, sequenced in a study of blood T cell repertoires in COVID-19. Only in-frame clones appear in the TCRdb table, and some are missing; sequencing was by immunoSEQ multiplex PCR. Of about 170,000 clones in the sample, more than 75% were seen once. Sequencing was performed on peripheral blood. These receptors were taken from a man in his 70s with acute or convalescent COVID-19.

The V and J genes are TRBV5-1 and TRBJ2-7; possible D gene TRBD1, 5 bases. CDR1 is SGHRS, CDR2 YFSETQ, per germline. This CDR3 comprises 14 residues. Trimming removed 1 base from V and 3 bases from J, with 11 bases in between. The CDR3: CASSLSRQGYEQYF. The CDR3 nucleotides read TGCGCCAGCAGCTTGTCCCGCCAGGGCTACGAGCAGTACTTC.

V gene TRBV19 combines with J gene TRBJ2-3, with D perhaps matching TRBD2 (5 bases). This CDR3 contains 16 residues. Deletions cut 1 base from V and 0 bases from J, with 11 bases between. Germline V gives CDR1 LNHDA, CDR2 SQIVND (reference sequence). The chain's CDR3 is CASSIVARTSTDTQYF. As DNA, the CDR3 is TGTGCCAGTAGTATAGTAGCCAGGACTAGCACAGATACGCAGTATTTT.

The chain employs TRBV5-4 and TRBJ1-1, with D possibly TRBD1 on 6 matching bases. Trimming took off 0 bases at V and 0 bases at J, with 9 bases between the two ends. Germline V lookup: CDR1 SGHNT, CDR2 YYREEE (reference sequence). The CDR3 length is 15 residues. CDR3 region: CASSLVQGMNTEAFF. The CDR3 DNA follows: TGTGCCAGCAGCTTGGTTCAGGGGATGAACACTGAAGCTTTCTTT.

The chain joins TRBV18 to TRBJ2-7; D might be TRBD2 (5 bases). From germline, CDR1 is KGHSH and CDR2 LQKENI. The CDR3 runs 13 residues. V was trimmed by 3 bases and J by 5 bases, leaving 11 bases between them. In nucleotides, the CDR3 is TGTGCCAGCTCACCCCCCGGGGTCCACGAGCAGTACTTC. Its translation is CASSPPGVHEQYF.

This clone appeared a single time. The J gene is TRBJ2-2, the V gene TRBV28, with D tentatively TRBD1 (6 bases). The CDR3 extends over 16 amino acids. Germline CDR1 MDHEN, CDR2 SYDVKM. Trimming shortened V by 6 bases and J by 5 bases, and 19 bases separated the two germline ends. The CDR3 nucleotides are TGTGCCAGCAGCACCCCACAGGGTAGGGGAACCGGGGAGCTGTTTTTT. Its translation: CASSTPQGRGTGELFF.

CDR3 coding DNA: TGTGCCAGCTCACCTTTGAGAGAAGAGACCCAGTACTTC. Its translation: CASSPLREETQYF. The chain couples TRBV18 to TRBJ2-5; D is unclear. The CDR3 is 13 amino acids. The germline V gene has CDR1 KGHSH and CDR2 LQKENI. Trimming took 3 bases from V and 3 from J, leaving 8 bases between them. The whole variable domain, remainder taken from reference TRBV18 and TRBJ2-5, is NAGVMQNPRHLVRRRGQEARLRCSPMKGHSHVYWYRQLPEEGLKFMVYLQKENIIDESGMPKERFSAEFPKEGPSILRIQQVVRGDSAAYFCASSPLREETQYFGPGTRLLVL.

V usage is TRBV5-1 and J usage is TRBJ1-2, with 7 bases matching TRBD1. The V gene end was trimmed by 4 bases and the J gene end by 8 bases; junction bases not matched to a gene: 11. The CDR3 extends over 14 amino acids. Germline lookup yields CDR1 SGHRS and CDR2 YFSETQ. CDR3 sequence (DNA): TGCGCCAGCAGCCAGACGACAGGGACGGGGGGCTACACCTTC. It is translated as CASSQTTGTGGYTF.

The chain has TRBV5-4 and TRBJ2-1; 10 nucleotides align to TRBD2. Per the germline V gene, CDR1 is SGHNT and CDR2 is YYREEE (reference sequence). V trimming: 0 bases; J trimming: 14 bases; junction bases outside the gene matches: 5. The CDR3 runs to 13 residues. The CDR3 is CASSLEREGEKFF. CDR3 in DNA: TGTGCCAGCAGCTTGGAGCGGGAGGGGGAAAAGTTCTTC.

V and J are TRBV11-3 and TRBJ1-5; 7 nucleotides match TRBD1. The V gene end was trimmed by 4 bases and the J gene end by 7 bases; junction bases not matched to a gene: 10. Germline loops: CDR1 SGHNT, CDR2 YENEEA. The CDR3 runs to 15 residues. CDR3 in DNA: TGTGCCAGCAGCTCTGAGACAGGGCGGGAACAGCCCCAGCATTTT. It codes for CASSSETGREQPQHF.

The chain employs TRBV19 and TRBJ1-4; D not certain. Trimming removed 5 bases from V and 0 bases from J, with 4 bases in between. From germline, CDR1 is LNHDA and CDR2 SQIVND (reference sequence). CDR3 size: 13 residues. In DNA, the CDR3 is TGTGCCAGTAGTGCAGCAACTAATGAAAAACTGTTTTTT. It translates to CASSAATNEKLFF.

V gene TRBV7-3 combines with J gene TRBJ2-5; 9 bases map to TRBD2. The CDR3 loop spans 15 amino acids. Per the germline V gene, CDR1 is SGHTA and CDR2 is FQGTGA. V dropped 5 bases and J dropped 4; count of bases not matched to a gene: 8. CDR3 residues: CASSPRLAGLETQYF. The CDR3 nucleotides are TGTGCCAGCAGCCCCCGTCTAGCGGGACTAGAGACCCAGTACTTC. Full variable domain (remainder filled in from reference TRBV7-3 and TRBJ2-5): GAGVSQTPSNKVTEKGKYVELRCDPISGHTALYWYRQSLGQGPEFLIYFQGTGAADDSGLPNDRFFAVRPEGSVSTLKIQRTERGDSAVYLCASSPRLAGLETQYFGPGTRLLVL.

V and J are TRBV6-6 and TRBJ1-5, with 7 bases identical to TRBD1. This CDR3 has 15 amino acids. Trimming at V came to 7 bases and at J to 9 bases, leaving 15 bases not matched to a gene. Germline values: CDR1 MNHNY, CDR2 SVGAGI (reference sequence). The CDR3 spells CASTERQGDYGPQHF. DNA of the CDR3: TGTGCCAGCACCGAGAGACAGGGAGATTATGGGCCCCAGCATTTT.

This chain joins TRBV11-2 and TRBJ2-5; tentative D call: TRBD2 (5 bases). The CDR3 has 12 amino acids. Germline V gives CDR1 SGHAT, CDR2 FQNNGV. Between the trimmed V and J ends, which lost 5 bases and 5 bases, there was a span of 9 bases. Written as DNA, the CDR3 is TGTGCCAGCAGCCCCCCGGGGGAGACCCAGTACTTC. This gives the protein CASSPPGETQYF.

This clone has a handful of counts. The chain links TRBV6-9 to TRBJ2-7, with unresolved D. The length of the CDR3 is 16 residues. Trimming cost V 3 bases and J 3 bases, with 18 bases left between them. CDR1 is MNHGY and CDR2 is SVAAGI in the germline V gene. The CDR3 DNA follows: TGTGCCAGCAGTTACCTCACCGCGAGATTTGTCTACGAGCAGTACTTC. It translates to CASSYLTARFVYEQYF.

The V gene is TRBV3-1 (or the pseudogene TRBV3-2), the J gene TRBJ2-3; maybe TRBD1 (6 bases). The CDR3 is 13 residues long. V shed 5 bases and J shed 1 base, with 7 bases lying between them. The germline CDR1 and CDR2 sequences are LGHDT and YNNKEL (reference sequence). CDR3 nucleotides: TGTGCCAGCAGCAACAGGGGCACAGATACGCAGTATTTT. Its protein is CASSNRGTDTQYF.

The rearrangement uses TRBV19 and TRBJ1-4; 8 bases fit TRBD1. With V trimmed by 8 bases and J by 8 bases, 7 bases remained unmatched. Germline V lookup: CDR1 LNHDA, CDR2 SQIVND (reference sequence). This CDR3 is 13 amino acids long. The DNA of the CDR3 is TGTGCCAGTGGCCGGACAGGGAAAGAAAAACTGTTTTTT. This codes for CASGRTGKEKLFF.

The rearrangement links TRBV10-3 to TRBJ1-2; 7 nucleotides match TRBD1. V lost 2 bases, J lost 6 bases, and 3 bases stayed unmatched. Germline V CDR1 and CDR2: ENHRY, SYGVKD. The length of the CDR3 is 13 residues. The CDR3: CAISEDRENGYTF. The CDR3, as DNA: TGTGCCATCAGTGAGGACAGGGAGAATGGCTACACCTTC.

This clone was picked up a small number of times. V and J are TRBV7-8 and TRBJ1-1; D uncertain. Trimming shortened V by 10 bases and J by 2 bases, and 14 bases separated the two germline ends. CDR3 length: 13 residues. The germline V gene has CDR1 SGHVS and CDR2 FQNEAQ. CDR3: CATLGSSNTEAFF. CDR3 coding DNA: TGTGCCACCTTAGGGAGCAGCAACACTGAAGCTTTCTTT.

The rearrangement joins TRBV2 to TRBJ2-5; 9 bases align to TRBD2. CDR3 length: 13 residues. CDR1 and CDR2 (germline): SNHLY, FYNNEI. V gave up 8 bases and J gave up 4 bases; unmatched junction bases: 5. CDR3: CASGISGGETQYF. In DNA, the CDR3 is TGTGCCAGCGGGATTAGCGGGGGAGAGACCCAGTACTTC.

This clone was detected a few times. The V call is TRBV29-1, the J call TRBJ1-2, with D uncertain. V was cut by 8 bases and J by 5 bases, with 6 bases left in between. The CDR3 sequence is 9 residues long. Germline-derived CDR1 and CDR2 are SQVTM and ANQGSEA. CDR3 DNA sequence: TGCAGCTGCGGGTATGGCTACACCTTC. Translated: CSCGYGYTF.

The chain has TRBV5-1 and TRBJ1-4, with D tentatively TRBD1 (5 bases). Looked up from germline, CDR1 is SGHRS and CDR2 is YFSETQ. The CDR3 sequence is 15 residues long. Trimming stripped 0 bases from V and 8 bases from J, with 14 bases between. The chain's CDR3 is CASSLGDSEVEKLFF. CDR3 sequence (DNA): TGCGCCAGCAGCTTGGGAGACAGTGAAGTAGAAAAACTGTTTTTT.

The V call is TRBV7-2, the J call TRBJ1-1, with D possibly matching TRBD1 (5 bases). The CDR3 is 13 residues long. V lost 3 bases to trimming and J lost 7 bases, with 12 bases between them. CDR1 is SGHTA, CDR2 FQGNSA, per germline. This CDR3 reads CASSFSPGLEAFF. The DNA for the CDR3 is TGTGCCAGCAGCTTCTCTCCGGGACTTGAAGCTTTCTTT.

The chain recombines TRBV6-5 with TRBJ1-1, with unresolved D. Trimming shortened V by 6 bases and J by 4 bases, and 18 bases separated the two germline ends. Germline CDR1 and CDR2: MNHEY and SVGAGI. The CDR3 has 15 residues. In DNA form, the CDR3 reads TGTGCCAGCAGCAACCTAGGAGAGGGAAGCACTGAAGCTTTCTTT. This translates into CASSNLGEGSTEAFF.

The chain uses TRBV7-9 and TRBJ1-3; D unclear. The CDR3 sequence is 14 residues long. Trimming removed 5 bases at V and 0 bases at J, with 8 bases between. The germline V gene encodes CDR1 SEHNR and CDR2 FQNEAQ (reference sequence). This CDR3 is CASSVSYSGNTIYF. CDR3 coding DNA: TGTGCCAGCAGCGTTTCTTACTCTGGAAACACCATATATTTT. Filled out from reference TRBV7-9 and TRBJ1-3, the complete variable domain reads DTGVSQNPRHKITKRGQNVTFRCDPISEHNRLYWYRQTLGQGPEFLTYFQNEAQLEKSRLLSDRFSAERPKGSFSTLEIQRTEQGDSAMYLCASSVSYSGNTIYFGEGSWLTVV.